A single sample gave rise to the 10 T cell receptor beta chains below, sequenced in a study of CD8 T cells in ankylosing spondylitis. TCRdb re-called the 5' RACE reads through MiXCR, storing one row per CDR3 protein. The table includes fewer than 250,000 distinct CDR3 sequences, roughly 10% detected once. What was sequenced was blood, either unsorted or a sorted T cell fraction (not recorded which). Receptors were obtained from a male donor with ankylosing spondylitis or in good health (not recorded which).

This clonotype was seen at least ten times. The chain uses TRBV12-3 or TRBV12-4 and TRBJ2-1; possibly TRBD2 for D (5 bases). CDR3 size: 13 residues. V was trimmed by 3 bases and J by 7 bases, leaving 10 bases between them. CDR3 nucleotide sequence: TGTGCCAGCAGTTTCGGGGTTTGGAATGAGCAGTTCTTC. This gives the protein CASSFGVWNEQFF.

This chain uses TRBV5-1 with TRBJ2-7; D uncertain. The CDR3 extends over 13 amino acids. Germline V lookup: CDR1 SGHRS, CDR2 YFSETQ. Trimming stripped 4 bases from V and 5 bases from J, with 13 bases between. CDR3 in amino acids: CASSGGPHHEQYF. The DNA of the CDR3 is TGCGCCAGCAGCGGCGGACCACACCACGAGCAGTACTTC. The full variable domain, its missing parts supplied by reference TRBV5-1 and TRBJ2-7, is KAGVTQTPRYLIKTRGQQVTLSCSPISGHRSVSWYQQTPGQGLQFLFEYFSETQRNKGNFPGRFSGRQFSNSRSEMNVSTLELGDSALYLCASSGGPHHEQYFGPGTRLTVT.

In its sample, this clonotype was seen a few times. The chain joins TRBV7-2 to TRBJ2-1; TRBD2 aligns across 8 bases. The ends lost 7 bases at V and 0 bases at J; junction bases unmatched: 5. CDR3 length equals 15 residues. CDR1 and CDR2 (germline): SGHTA, FQGNSA. The CDR3 is CASTRGGGSYNEQFF. CDR3 nucleotide sequence: TGTGCCAGCACACGGGGGGGGGGCTCCTACAATGAGCAGTTCTTC.

This chain uses TRBV3-1 with TRBJ2-5; D remains unclear. Trimming took off 2 bases at V and 5 bases at J, with 18 bases between the two ends. The CDR3 covers 16 residues. Germline assignment: CDR1 LGHDT and CDR2 YNNKEL (reference sequence). The CDR3 sequence is CASSQFPDQVLETQYF. In nucleotides, the CDR3 is TGTGCCAGCAGCCAATTCCCGGACCAAGTGTTGGAGACCCAGTACTTC.

V and J are TRBV5-1 and TRBJ1-1; D gene unclear. CDR1 is SGHRS and CDR2 is YFSETQ in the germline V gene. The CDR3 consists of 12 residues. Trimming removed 0 bases at V and 11 bases at J, with 11 bases between. CDR3 residues: CASSLDGVRAFF. CDR3 bases: TGCGCCAGCAGCTTGGATGGGGTGAGGGCTTTCTTT.

Only a few counts were recorded for this clonotype. V usage is TRBV5-8 and J usage is TRBJ2-3, with TRBD2 as a possible D gene (6 bases). CDR1 is SGHTS, CDR2 YDEGEE, per germline. The CDR3 length is 15 residues. The V gene lost 2 bases and the J gene lost 5 bases, with 15 bases spanning the gap. The CDR3 protein is CASSFIRGVLDTQYF. The CDR3 DNA sequence: TGTGCCAGCAGCTTTATACGCGGGGTTTTAGATACGCAGTATTTT. The variable domain in full, with the rest retrieved from reference TRBV5-8 and TRBJ2-3, is EAGVTQSPTHLIKTRGQQATLRCSPISGHTSVYWYQQALGLGLQFLLWYDEGEERNRGNFPPRFSGRQFPNYSSELNVNALELEDSALYLCASSFIRGVLDTQYFGPGTRLTVL.

This clonotype was picked up many times. The chain uses TRBV7-9 and TRBJ1-1, with TRBD1 identical over 8 bases. In germline, CDR1 is SEHNR, CDR2 FQNEAQ (reference sequence). The junction had 5 bases not matched to a gene; V was cut back by 7 bases and J by 1 base. The length of the CDR3 is 14 residues. CDR3 sequence: CASNQGAENTEAFF. The CDR3 bases are TGTGCCAGCAACCAGGGGGCCGAGAACACTGAAGCTTTCTTT.

This rearrangement joins TRBV25-1 to TRBJ2-3; D is unclear. CDR1 is MGHDK, CDR2 SYGVNS, per germline. Deletions cut 3 bases from V and 3 bases from J, with 16 bases between. The CDR3 consists of 16 residues. This CDR3 is CASSEPLHGETDTQYF. The CDR3, as DNA: TGTGCCAGCAGTGAGCCCCTCCATGGGGAAACAGATACGCAGTATTTT.

This clonotype was detected ten times or more. The rearrangement joins TRBV7-2 to TRBJ2-7, with 12 bases lining up with TRBD2. The trim removed 2 bases at V and 0 bases at J, leaving 2 bases unmatched. Germline V CDR1 and CDR2: SGHTA, FQGNSA. CDR3 length: 16 residues. The CDR3 DNA follows: TGTGCCAGCAGCTTAATGGGACTAGCGGGCTCCTACGAGCAGTACTTC. It translates to CASSLMGLAGSYEQYF.

This clonotype has more than one count but fewer than ten. CDR3 in DNA: TGTGCCAGTAGTATACACAGAGGGGAGATGAACGCTTTCTTT. Amino acid sequence: CASSIHRGEMNAFF. The chain uses TRBV19 and TRBJ1-1, with TRBD1 as a possible D gene (5 bases). CDR1 and CDR2 from the germline V gene are LNHDA and SQIVND (reference sequence). This CDR3 has 14 amino acids. Trimming cost V 2 bases and J 11 bases, with 18 bases left between them.